Following are 23 T cell receptor beta chains from one sample sequenced in a study of T cell repertoires in cytomegalovirus infection. TCRdb itself ran the reads through MiXCR, one entry per CDR3 protein. The repertoire has 150,000 to 200,000 distinct CDR3 sequences, 28% of them found once; the top ten carry about 28%. Source material: PBMCs. All receptors come from a human donor in good health (CMV status not recorded). Some clones in this sample may be carry-over from other donors' samples.

The V gene is TRBV12-3 or TRBV12-4, the J gene TRBJ2-5; 9 nucleotides match TRBD1. Trimming cost V 6 bases and J 4 bases; bases outside gene matches: 12. CDR3 length: 16 residues. CDR3 amino acids: CASSPAGQGSRETQYF. The CDR3 nucleotides are TGTGCCAGCAGCCCGGCCGGACAGGGGTCGAGAGAGACCCAGTACTTC.

In the case of this clonotype: A read error may account for a junction end that differs from germline. The V and J genes are TRBV4-1 and TRBJ1-2; TRBD1 might be the D (6 bases). CDR1 and CDR2 (germline): MGHRA, YSYEKL. The CDR3 covers 14 residues. The CDR3, as DNA: TGTGCCAGCAGACCTCAGGGGTCATCCTATGGCTACACCTTC. This codes for CASRPQGSSYGYTF.

The chain couples TRBV19 to TRBJ1-5; 8 bases fit TRBD1. With 4 bases clipped from V and 7 bases from J, the junction kept 6 bases outside the gene matches. The CDR3 length is 14 residues. Germline CDR1 is LNHDA and CDR2 is SQIVND (reference sequence). The CDR3: CASSKAGGGQPQHF. In nucleotides, the CDR3 is TGTGCCAGTAGTAAGGCAGGGGGCGGCCAGCCCCAGCATTTT. The full variable domain, its missing parts supplied by reference TRBV19 and TRBJ1-5, is DGGITQSPKYLFRKEGQNVTLSCEQNLNHDAMYWYRQDPGQGLRLIYYSQIVNDFQKGDIAEGYSVSREKKESFPLTVTSAQKNPTAFYLCASSKAGGGQPQHFGDGTRLSIL.

This clonotype has just a few counts. This chain connects TRBV9 to TRBJ1-2; D is unclear. The CDR3 covers 16 residues. CDR1 and CDR2 (germline): SGDLS, YYNGEE. Trimming shortened V by 0 bases and J by 3 bases, and 15 bases separated the two germline ends. The CDR3 reads CASSVDMGARDYGYTF. Written as DNA, the CDR3 is TGTGCCAGCAGCGTAGACATGGGCGCGAGAGACTATGGCTACACCTTC.

The sample holds a few counts of this clonotype. The J gene is TRBJ2-5, the V gene TRBV7-2; the match to TRBD2 covers 11 bases. This CDR3 is built from 16 residues. Germline CDR1 is SGHTA and CDR2 is FQGNSA. Trimming took 3 bases from V and 4 from J; bases not matched to a gene: 7. The CDR3 DNA reads as TGTGCCAGCAGCTTTAGTCTAGCGGGGGGATCAGAGACCCAGTACTTC. Translated, it gives CASSFSLAGGSETQYF.

The V and J genes are TRBV27 and TRBJ2-1, with TRBD2 matching over 7 bases. This CDR3 contains 15 residues. With V trimmed by 10 bases and J by 0 bases, 9 bases remained unmatched. CDR1 is MNHEY, CDR2 SMNVEV, per germline (reference sequence). The CDR3 sequence: CATRFGGSSYNEQFF. DNA for the CDR3: TGTGCCACACGTTTCGGGGGGAGCTCCTACAATGAGCAGTTCTTC.

V gene TRBV9 combines with J gene TRBJ1-2; TRBD1 is a possible D gene (5 bases). Germline CDR1 is SGDLS and CDR2 is YYNGEE. The CDR3 runs to 15 residues. Trimming removed 3 bases at V and 2 bases at J, with 14 bases between. In DNA form, the CDR3 reads TGTGCCAGCAGCGCCTCTTCCAGGGTGAACTATGGCTACACCTTC. As protein: CASSASSRVNYGYTF.

The rearrangement joins TRBV30 to TRBJ1-2; weak D call: TRBD1 (5 bases). The CDR3 is made up of 12 amino acids. Germline CDR1 GTSNPN, CDR2 SVGIG (reference sequence). The V gene lost 3 bases and the J gene lost 8 bases, with 13 bases spanning the gap. CDR3 region: CAWRAPRDGYTF. CDR3 DNA sequence: TGTGCCTGGAGGGCCCCCAGGGACGGCTACACCTTC. Filled out from reference TRBV30 and TRBJ1-2, the complete variable domain reads SQTIHQWPATLVQPVGSPLSLECTVEGTSNPNLYWYRQAAGRGLQLLFYSVGIGQISSEVPQNLSASRPQDRQFILSSKKLLLSDSGFYLCAWRAPRDGYTFGSGTRLTVV.

In its sample, this clonotype was seen many times. This chain links TRBV5-1 with TRBJ1-1, with D possibly matching TRBD1 (5 bases). This CDR3 comprises 13 residues. Germline V gene data show CDR1 as SGHRS and CDR2 as YFSETQ. V was pared by 3 bases and J by 3 bases, with 9 bases between. Here the CDR3 DNA reads TGCGCCAGCAGCTCTCAGGGTGACACTGAAGCTTTCTTT. Translated, it gives CASSSQGDTEAFF.

This clonotype turned up a few times. This chain joins TRBV2 and TRBJ2-5, with TRBD2 matching 10 bases. V lost 3 bases to trimming and J lost 1 base; unmatched junction nucleotides: 8. The CDR3 extends over 17 amino acids. In germline, CDR1 is SNHLY, CDR2 FYNNEI. CDR3 residues: CASSDGLAGDLQETQYF. The CDR3 nucleotides are TGTGCCAGCAGTGATGGTCTAGCGGGGGACCTCCAAGAGACCCAGTACTTC. The full variable domain, completed using reference TRBV2 and TRBJ2-5, is EPEVTQTPSHQVTQMGQEVILRCVPISNHLYFYWYRQILGQKVEFLVSFYNNEISEKSEIFDDQFSVERPDGSNFTLKIRSTKLEDSAMYFCASSDGLAGDLQETQYFGPGTRLLVL.

This clonotype has a handful of counts. V is TRBV7-6 and J is TRBJ1-3; possible D gene TRBD1, 6 bases. The CDR3 contains 14 residues. The germline V and J ends were trimmed by 7 bases and 2 bases, with 12 bases remaining between them. Germline CDR1 is SGHVS and CDR2 is FNYEAQ. The CDR3 bases are TGTGCCAGCATCAAGGAGGGGGCTGGAAACACCATATATTTT. The encoded protein is CASIKEGAGNTIYF.

The genes are TRBV5-6 and TRBJ1-5; D uncertain. The CDR3 runs to 16 residues. V was shortened by 2 bases and J by 4 bases, with 16 bases between the two germline ends. Germline V gene sequence: CDR1 SGHDT, CDR2 YYEEEE. Here the CDR3 DNA reads TGTGCCAGCAGCTTTGGACCCCGAAGCGTAAATCAGCCCCAGCATTTT. Translating gives CASSFGPRSVNQPQHF. The full variable domain, with the rest looked up from reference TRBV5-6 and TRBJ1-5, is DAGVTQSPTHLIKTRGQQVTLRCSPKSGHDTVSWYQQALGQGPQFIFQYYEEEERQRGNFPDRFSGHQFPNYSSELNVNALLLGDSALYLCASSFGPRSVNQPQHFGDGTRLSIL.

This clonotype was recorded a few times. The gene calls are TRBV15 and TRBJ1-5; TRBD1 matches 8 bases. The CDR3 extends over 15 amino acids. Germline values: CDR1 LNHNV, CDR2 YYDKDF (reference sequence). The trim removed 1 base at V and 3 bases at J, leaving 2 bases unmatched. CDR3 coding DNA: TGTGCCACCAGCAGAGTGGGACAGGTCAATCAGCCCCAGCATTTT. This encodes CATSRVGQVNQPQHF. Together with reference TRBV15 and TRBJ1-5, the CDR3 gives the full variable domain: DAMVIQNPRYQVTQFGKPVTLSCSQTLNHNVMYWYQQKSSQAPKLLFHYYDKDFNNEADTPDNFQSRRPNTSFCFLDIRSPGLGDTAMYLCATSRVGQVNQPQHFGDGTRLSIL.

The V and J genes are TRBV6-1 and TRBJ1-5; 10 bases align to TRBD1. V lost 7 bases and J lost 2; bases outside the gene matches: 8. The germline CDR1 and CDR2 sequences are MNHNS and SASEGT. The CDR3 extends over 16 amino acids. The CDR3 coding sequence is TGTGCCAGCAACCAAGGGACAGGGGAGGGCAATCAGCCCCAGCATTTT. Its protein product is CASNQGTGEGNQPQHF.

In this sample, this clonotype turned up a few times. The chain combines TRBV7-3 with TRBJ1-1; D ambiguous. V gave up 1 base and J gave up 3 bases, with 15 bases separating them. Germline CDR1 reads SGHTA; CDR2 reads FQGTGA. There are 16 residues in the CDR3. The CDR3, as DNA: TGTGCCAGCAGCTTAAACCCCCCTACAGTGGACACTGAAGCTTTCTTT. Translation: CASSLNPPTVDTEAFF. The complete variable domain, with remaining parts taken from reference TRBV7-3 and TRBJ1-1, reads GAGVSQTPSNKVTEKGKYVELRCDPISGHTALYWYRQSLGQGPEFLIYFQGTGAADDSGLPNDRFFAVRPEGSVSTLKIQRTERGDSAVYLCASSLNPPTVDTEAFFGQGTRLTVV.

This clonotype was recorded at least ten times. This chain links TRBV20-1 with TRBJ2-1, with D possibly matching TRBD2 (7 bases). The CDR3 loop spans 15 amino acids. Germline-derived CDR1 and CDR2 are DFQATT and SNEGSKA (reference sequence). Trimming stripped 0 bases from V and 5 bases from J, with 14 bases between. CDR3 amino acids: CSARDGGADDNEQFF. The CDR3 DNA sequence: TGCAGTGCTAGAGATGGGGGGGCCGATGACAATGAGCAGTTCTTC.

With regard to this clonotype: Being one base from a much bigger clone, this may be a read error. This chain links TRBV2 with TRBJ2-7; D remains ambiguous. Looked up from germline, CDR1 is SNHLY and CDR2 is FYNNEI. Trimming took off 9 bases at V and 0 bases at J, with 18 bases between the two ends. The CDR3 runs to 15 residues. The CDR3 DNA reads as TGTGCCAGGAACCTTCCGGGCCGCAGCTCCTACGAGCAGTACTTC. This gives the protein CARNLPGRSSYEQYF.

Ten or more counts support this clonotype. J is TRBJ1-1 and V is TRBV11-2; tentative D call: TRBD1 (5 bases). This CDR3 region has 14 residues. V was pared by 2 bases and J by 3 bases, with 10 bases between. From germline, CDR1 is SGHAT and CDR2 FQNNGV. CDR3 in amino acids: CASSLSQGDTEAFF. The CDR3 DNA reads TGTGCCAGCAGCTTAAGTCAGGGTGACACTGAAGCTTTCTTT.

The chain carries TRBV7-2 and TRBJ1-2, with D perhaps TRBD1 (5 bases). Germline loops: CDR1 SGHTA, CDR2 FQGNSA. The ends were cut back, 1 base at V and 7 bases at J, with 16 bases in the middle. The length of the CDR3 is 15 residues. For the CDR3, the DNA is TGTGCCAGCAGCTTAGGGAGCACAGGACGTCGTGGCTACACCTTC. Translating it yields CASSLGSTGRRGYTF.

This clonotype was seen more than once but under ten times. The V and J genes are TRBV7-6 and TRBJ2-1; tentative D call: TRBD2 (5 bases). The CDR3 is 15 residues long. Germline V CDR1 and CDR2: SGHVS, FNYEAQ. V was trimmed by 0 bases and J by 7 bases, leaving 13 bases between them. CDR3 in amino acids: CASSLAVSLGNEQFF. CDR3 nucleotide sequence: TGTGCCAGCAGCTTAGCGGTATCACTAGGGAATGAGCAGTTCTTC.

This clonotype has more than one count but fewer than ten. The chain has TRBV29-1 and TRBJ2-7, with D possibly being TRBD2 (5 bases). This CDR3 comprises 15 residues. V gave up 7 bases and J gave up 4 bases, with 23 bases separating them. The germline CDR1 and CDR2 sequences are SQVTM and ANQGSEA. CDR3 sequence: CSALDRDGVRYEQYF. The CDR3 DNA is TGCAGCGCCTTGGATCGGGATGGTGTGAGGTACGAGCAGTACTTC.

The chain carries TRBV7-3 and TRBJ2-1; D gene ambiguous. V was cut by 5 bases and J by 9 bases, with 17 bases left in between. The CDR3 has 14 amino acids. Germline V lookup: CDR1 SGHTA, CDR2 FQGTGA. CDR3 nucleotides: TGTGCCAGCAGCCTTGACCCTCCCTGGGGTGAGCAGTTCTTC. It encodes CASSLDPPWGEQFF.

This clonotype was found a few times. CDR3: CASSSNRVQGNEQFF. DNA for the CDR3: TGTGCCAGCAGCTCTAACAGGGTTCAAGGCAATGAGCAGTTCTTC. The genes are TRBV7-3 and TRBJ2-1, with a weak D call TRBD1 (6 bases). V was clipped by 4 bases and J by 6 bases, with 16 bases between them. This CDR3 comprises 15 residues. Per the germline V gene, CDR1 is SGHTA and CDR2 is FQGTGA.